This T cell receptor (beta chain) is from a study of blood T cell repertoires in COVID-19. Only one count was recorded for this clone. Produced via immunoSEQ multiplex PCR; TCRdb's table is partial and in-frame only. The data contain hundreds of thousands of clones, 80% to 85% of them singletons. This clonotype was sampled from a woman of 80 years or more with active or convalescent COVID-19. The sample was peripheral blood.

The CDR3 region is CASGTSGGPSYEQYF. The DNA of the CDR3 is TGTGCCAGCGGAACTAGCGGGGGGCCCTCCTACGAGCAGTACTTC. The chain combines TRBV28 with TRBJ2-7, with 12 bases matching TRBD2. The CDR3 is made up of 15 amino acids. The V gene's germline CDR1 is MDHEN and CDR2 SYDVKM. Trimming removed 8 bases from V and 0 bases from J; junction bases left unmatched: 5.